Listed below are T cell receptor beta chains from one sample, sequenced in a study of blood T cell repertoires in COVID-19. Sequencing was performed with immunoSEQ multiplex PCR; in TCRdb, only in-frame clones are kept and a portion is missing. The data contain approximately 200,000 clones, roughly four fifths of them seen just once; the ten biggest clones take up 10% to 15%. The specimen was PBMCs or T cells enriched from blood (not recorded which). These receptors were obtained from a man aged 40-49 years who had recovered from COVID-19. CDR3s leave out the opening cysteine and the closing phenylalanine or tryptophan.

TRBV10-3,AIRREGTDTQY
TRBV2,ASRALTGTSTDTQY
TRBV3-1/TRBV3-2,ASSPGDSTEQF
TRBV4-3,ASSQERGNTIY
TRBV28,ASAGTENTEAF
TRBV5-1,ASSLGEGQETQY
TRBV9,ASSVYGTGALRDINQPQH
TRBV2,ASRGGQAEKLF
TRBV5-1,ASSFGTGHNEQF
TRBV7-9,ASSPAGSRNQPQH
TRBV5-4,ASSWGIGVNTEAF
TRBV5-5,ASNKNPRDRERSGNTIY